The T cell receptor beta chain described here comes from a study of T cells in Graves' hyperthyroidism and ophthalmopathy (dated by TCRdb to about 2019). Turning to the overall study: Peripheral blood was collected at initial diagnosis, before any treatment. The approximately 97 discovery patients were randomly divided into training and test sets at a 7:3 ratio. After blood sampling, hyperthyroidism patients were treated with methimazole at a starting dose of 30 mg daily, and ophthalmopathy patients were treated with high-dose intravenous methylprednisolone. To identify distinguishing TCR V-J signatures, a discovery cohort of 90 to 100 patients was used, comprising 40 to 45 with Graves' ophthalmopathy and around 57 with stable Graves' hyperthyroidism. The study also compared thyroid tissue and blood T-cell repertoires from a handful of Graves' hyperthyroidism patients. According to the paper, TCR Vbeta CDR3 sequencing was carried out on 135 peripheral blood samples, which came from 40 to 45 ophthalmopathy, 70 to 80 hyperthyroidism and about 17 progressor patients. Prospective prediction of ophthalmopathy was tested in an independent validation cohort consisting of about 19 hyperthyroidism patients and around 16 patients who later progressed to ophthalmopathy.

Amplification of TCR beta CDR3 regions was carried out from RNA transcripts. A first-round RT-PCR of the TCR CDR3 used the HTBI primer set with the Qiagen OneStep RT-PCR kit. A second multiplex PCR round built the libraries, followed by size selection and purification. The libraries were sequenced on an Illumina HiSeq2000 using paired-end 100 bp reads. The paper's data handling went like this. SOAPnuke was used to process the raw data, with reads discarded if the reads contained adapters or uncalled bases, had a mean Phred below 15, or lacked an exact constant-primer or identifier match. COPE v1.2.5 was used to merge the high-quality paired reads, and each unique nucleotide sequence was defined as a clonotype. Clonotypes were aligned to IMGT TRBV, TRBD and TRBJ reference segments using MiTCR v1.1. The analysis was restricted to V-J combinations with a frequency above 0.0001, which together covered about 99% of the repertoires. The TCS score was defined as the ratio of F50 (clonal expansion) to E x V (chaos), calculated using BLOSUM62-based TCRdist between CDR3 peptides within each V-J. Welch's t-statistics and random forest reduced fewer than 550 V-J features to around 14, which were used in a naive Bayes classifier (R e1071). The public sequencing data were trimmed at Q25 with fastp and processed into clonotypes with MiXCR by TCRdb, which kept only in-frame beta chains. Identical CDR3 protein sequences are pooled into one entry, listed with their most common genes and DNA. The V and J calls reflect TCRdb's pipeline rather than the authors' work. The sample yields about 720,000 distinct CDR3 sequences; roughly 15% were counted once. The ten largest clones capture around 7.7% of the sample.

Overall study outcomes, separate from this receptor: Most expanded thyroid clonotypes (frequency above 0.001) were also detected in blood, suggesting blood repertoires may reflect thyroid immune responses. In validation, the model predicted progression to ophthalmopathy with over 60% sensitivity and roughly 72% specificity, a median of approximately 6.5 months before onset. A model built on a 13 V-J signature distinguished ophthalmopathy from stable hyperthyroidism, reaching around 88% sensitivity and around 81% specificity in cross-validation and 80%/75% in testing. Sample size was not statistically predetermined, and blinding of investigators to group allocation was not performed.

From a lookup of the germline V gene (reference sequence), CDR1 and CDR2 are MNHEY and SMNVEV. The CDR3 holds 15 amino acids from the cysteine to the phenylalanine. Only the CDR3 region is kept as DNA, spanning 45 bases read in frame from base 1. The germline V end is reduced by 1 base and the J end by 3 bases; junction bases left unmatched: 5. Ten or more counts support this clonotype. Its antigen specificity is not known. Per-base quality was not reported, and no clone a single base away is much larger than it. Stable Graves' hyperthyroidism was defined as the absence of progression to ophthalmopathy over 18 months of follow-up. Hyperthyroidism patients were newly diagnosed, with disease duration under 2 months, and aged 18 to 65 years. Exclusion was applied to patients with uncontrolled infections, other autoimmune diseases, pregnancy or lactation. Diagnoses were based on clinical symptoms, serum thyroxine and TRAb, thyroid ultrasound and orbital computed tomography. PBMCs were separated from under 12 ml of fresh peripheral blood using Ficoll-Paque density gradient centrifugation. Total RNA was extracted using Trizol reagent, and RNA quality was assessed on an Agilent 2100 Bioanalyzer.

The chain couples TRBV27 to TRBJ2-5; TRBD2 aligns with 7 central bases. The specimen sequenced was blood. The sequence derives from a man aged 18 to 29 with Graves' hyperthyroidism. The CDR3 protein: CASSLWQRGEETQYF. The DNA is TGTGCCAGCAGTTTATGGCAACGGGGGGAAGAGACCCAGTACTTC.